What follows are 23 T cell receptor beta chains derived from one specimen sequenced in a study of OX40 agonist ivuxolimab in advanced cancers. Profiled with immunoSEQ multiplex PCR; TCRdb holds only in-frame clones, not every one. The repertoire includes tens of thousands of clones, 90% of them detected once, and roughly 0.5% sits in the top ten. The material was CD4+ or CD8+ T cells sorted from blood, obtained in a trial of the OX40 agonist ivuxolimab. These receptors were taken from an adult with an advanced solid tumor such as melanoma, head and neck, liver or kidney cancer.

The chain recombines TRBV12-5 with TRBJ2-3; TRBD1 matches at 7 bases. Trimming took 1 base from V and 6 from J; bases not matched to a gene: 13. The CDR3 is 17 residues long. Germline loops: CDR1 LGHNT, CDR2 FRNRAP. CDR3 sequence (DNA): TGTGCTAGTGGTTTGGGCCAGGGGGTTGGAGGAGCGGATACGCAGTATTTT. The encoded protein is CASGLGQGVGGADTQYF.

The gene calls are TRBV7-2 and TRBJ2-7; 11 nucleotides line up with TRBD2. J gave up 3 bases and V 6 bases, and 7 bases lay outside the gene matches. Germline-derived CDR1 and CDR2 are SGHTA and FQGNSA. CDR3 size: 15 residues. The CDR3, as DNA: TGTGCCAGCAGTAATGTTGGACTAGCGGGCTACGAGCAGTACTTC. Its protein is CASSNVGLAGYEQYF.

The V call is TRBV18, the J call TRBJ2-7; 7 bases fit TRBD1. CDR3 length: 14 amino acids. Germline CDR1 and CDR2: KGHSH and LQKENI. Trimming cost V 6 bases and J 4 bases; bases outside gene matches: 9. The CDR3 reads CASSSLRGYYEQYF. CDR3 nucleotide sequence: TGTGCCAGCTCTTCACTCAGGGGGTATTACGAGCAGTACTTC.

The genes are TRBV2 and TRBJ2-2; D might be TRBD1 (6 bases). The CDR3 contains 15 residues. Germline-derived CDR1 and CDR2 are SNHLY and FYNNEI. With 5 bases removed from V and 7 bases from J, the gap between germline ends came to 17 bases. This chain's CDR3 is CASSRKGDGVGELFF. For the CDR3, the DNA is TGTGCCAGCAGTCGAAAGGGGGACGGGGTCGGGGAGCTGTTTTTT. The full variable domain, in which reference TRBV2 and TRBJ2-2 provide the parts outside the CDR3, is EPEVTQTPSHQVTQMGQEVILRCVPISNHLYFYWYRQILGQKVEFLVSFYNNEISEKSEIFDDQFSVERPDGSNFTLKIRSTKLEDSAMYFCASSRKGDGVGELFFGEGSRLTVL.

This clone has only one observation. The V call is TRBV28, the J call TRBJ2-4; 10 bases are shared with TRBD1. The V gene end was trimmed by 5 bases and the J gene end by 0 bases; junction bases not matched to a gene: 13. CDR3 length equals 19 residues. From germline, CDR1 is MDHEN and CDR2 SYDVKM. CDR3 loop: CASSGFSGTGALAKNIQYF. CDR3 DNA: TGTGCCAGCAGTGGATTTTCCGGGACAGGGGCCCTAGCCAAAAACATTCAGTACTTC. The complete variable domain, with remaining parts taken from reference TRBV28 and TRBJ2-4, reads DVKVTQSSRYLVKRTGEKVFLECVQDMDHENMFWYRQDPGLGLRLIYFSYDVKMKEKGDIPEGYSVSREKKERFSLILESASTNQTSMYLCASSGFSGTGALAKNIQYFGAGTRLSVL.

This clone occurred once. V is TRBV28 and J is TRBJ2-1; TRBD1 matches at 8 bases. Unmatched junction bases numbered 8, after V lost 6 bases and J lost 7 bases. This CDR3 spans 14 amino acids. Germline V gene data show CDR1 as MDHEN and CDR2 as SYDVKM. Here the CDR3 reads CASSATGVWNEQFF. The DNA of the CDR3 is TGTGCCAGCAGCGCGACAGGGGTGTGGAATGAGCAGTTCTTC.

The genes are TRBV5-4 and TRBJ2-7, with TRBD1 identical over 7 bases. CDR1 and CDR2 from the germline V gene are SGHNT and YYREEE (reference sequence). This CDR3 region has 14 residues. V shed 3 bases and J 3 bases; nucleotides not matched to a gene: 6. The CDR3 reads CASSSPGQNYEQYF. The DNA of the CDR3 is TGTGCCAGCAGCTCTCCGGGACAGAACTACGAGCAGTACTTC. Variable domain in full (rest from reference TRBV5-4 and TRBJ2-7): ETGVTQSPTHLIKTRGQQVTLRCSSQSGHNTVSWYQQALGQGPQFIFQYYREEENGRGNFPPRFSGLQFPNYSSELNVNALELDDSALYLCASSSPGQNYEQYFGPGTRLTVT.

The chain links TRBV9 to TRBJ2-1, with 12 bases aligning to TRBD2. V was pared by 3 bases and J by 7 bases, with 5 bases of the junction left unmatched. The CDR3 is made up of 15 amino acids. CDR1 is SGDLS and CDR2 is YYNGEE in the germline V gene. The DNA of the CDR3 is TGTGCCAGCAGCGCACTAGCGGGAGGACATAATGAGCAGTTCTTC. Translating gives CASSALAGGHNEQFF.

The chain employs TRBV28 and TRBJ2-2, with unresolved D. Trimming stripped 6 bases from V and 7 bases from J, with 15 bases between. The CDR3 has 14 amino acids. Germline V gene sequence: CDR1 MDHEN, CDR2 SYDVKM. CDR3 sequence: CASSPALRNGELFF. CDR3 in DNA: TGTGCCAGCAGCCCAGCCCTGCGTAACGGGGAGCTGTTTTTT.

The CDR3 loop is CASSLLAASDTQYF. As DNA, the CDR3 is TGTGCCAGCAGCCTACTAGCGGCGTCAGATACGCAGTATTTT. The chain has TRBV7-2 and TRBJ2-3; 8 nucleotides line up with TRBD2. The CDR3 has 14 amino acids. V shed 5 bases, J shed 4 bases, and the junction held 5 bases outside the gene matches. Germline values: CDR1 SGHTA, CDR2 FQGNSA.

The chain links TRBV4-2 to TRBJ2-3; tentatively, D is TRBD2 (6 bases). V was shortened by 4 bases and J by 1 base, with 12 bases between the two germline ends. The CDR3 contains 15 residues. Per germline, CDR1 LGHNA and CDR2 YNFKEQ. The CDR3 region has the DNA TGTGCCAGCAGCCGTACCGGGACTGGCACAGATACGCAGTATTTT. Translating it yields CASSRTGTGTDTQYF.

This sequence joins TRBV5-4 and TRBJ1-2; D may be TRBD1 (5 bases). This CDR3 contains 14 residues. Germline V gives CDR1 SGHNT, CDR2 YYREEE (reference sequence). The V end was cut by 0 bases, the J end by 7 bases, with 13 bases between. The CDR3 protein is CASSLDQGQGGYTF. CDR3 in DNA: TGTGCCAGCAGCTTGGACCAGGGCCAAGGTGGCTACACCTTC.

The chain joins TRBV7-8 to TRBJ2-1; D not certain. Trimming removed 2 bases from V and 3 bases from J, with 8 bases in between. The CDR3 length is 14 residues. Germline V CDR1 and CDR2: SGHVS, FQNEAQ. CDR3 sequence: CASSLSEVYNEQFF. CDR3 nucleotide sequence: TGTGCCAGCAGCTTATCAGAGGTCTACAATGAGCAGTTCTTC. Full variable domain (outside the CDR3, taken from reference TRBV7-8 and TRBJ2-1): GAGVSQSPRYKVAKRGQDVALRCDPISGHVSLFWYQQALGQGPEFLTYFQNEAQLDKSGLPSDRFFAERPEGSVSTLKIQRTQQEDSAVYLCASSLSEVYNEQFFGPGTRLTVL.

CDR3: CASSLSRQVFGELFF. The DNA for the CDR3 is TGTGCCAGCAGTTTATCGCGACAGGTTTTTGGGGAGCTGTTTTTT. The V call is TRBV27, the J call TRBJ2-2; possible D gene TRBD1, 6 bases. Per the germline V gene, CDR1 is MNHEY and CDR2 is SMNVEV (reference sequence). This CDR3 contains 15 residues. Trimming stripped 0 bases from V and 8 bases from J, with 13 bases between.

This chain connects TRBV11-1 to TRBJ2-5; D gene uncertain. Trimming pared 5 bases from V and 5 bases from J, leaving 15 bases between. Germline CDR1 reads SGHAT; CDR2 reads FQDESV (reference sequence). CDR3 size: 14 residues. CDR3 sequence: CASSPRSGEETQYF. CDR3 nucleotide sequence: TGTGCCAGCAGCCCCCGGTCAGGCGAGGAGACCCAGTACTTC.

The chain couples TRBV27 to TRBJ2-7; 11 bases map to TRBD2. V gave up 8 bases and J gave up 9 bases; unmatched junction bases: 9. CDR3 length: 13 residues. Germline CDR1 MNHEY, CDR2 SMNVEV (reference sequence). The CDR3 nucleotides are TGTGCCAGCCCGGGACTAGCGGATGATGGGCAGTACTTC. Translating it yields CASPGLADDGQYF.

This chain joins TRBV6-6 and TRBJ2-5, with D tentatively TRBD1 (6 bases). Germline V gene sequence: CDR1 MNHNY, CDR2 SVGAGI (reference sequence). The length of the CDR3 is 11 residues. Trimming stripped 7 bases from V and 10 bases from J, with 13 bases between. CDR3 nucleotides: TGTGCCAGCAAACACTCAGGGGACCAGTACTTC. Translated: CASKHSGDQYF.

This clone was seen a single time. V gene TRBV10-2 combines with J gene TRBJ2-2; maybe TRBD2 (5 bases). This CDR3 has 13 residues. Per the germline V gene, CDR1 is WSHSY and CDR2 is SAAADI. Trimming removed 5 bases at V and 3 bases at J, with 7 bases between. In DNA form, the CDR3 reads TGCGCCAGCAGTTCGGGGTACACCGGGGAGCTGTTTTTT. This encodes CASSSGYTGELFF.

V is TRBV6-1 and J is TRBJ2-1; 9 bases agree with TRBD2. Germline CDR1 is MNHNS and CDR2 is SASEGT. The CDR3 contains 15 residues. The trim removed 3 bases at V and 4 bases at J, leaving 4 bases unmatched. The CDR3 DNA reads as TGTGCCAGCAGTGAGGAGAGCGGGGGGTACAATGAGCAGTTCTTC. Its protein is CASSEESGGYNEQFF.

This chain joins TRBV7-2 and TRBJ1-5; 8 bases align to TRBD1. The CDR3 loop spans 15 amino acids. CDR1 SGHTA and CDR2 FQGNSA come from the germline V gene. The V segment lost 4 bases and the J segment 4 bases; nucleotides outside the gene matches: 6. The CDR3 region has the DNA TGTGCCAGCAGCTCCGACAGGGGTCTGAATCAGCCCCAGCATTTT. Amino acids: CASSSDRGLNQPQHF. Based on the CDR3 plus reference TRBV7-2 and TRBJ1-5, the full variable domain is GAGVSQSPSNKVTEKGKDVELRCDPISGHTALYWYRQSLGQGLEFLIYFQGNSAPDKSGLPSDRFSAERTGGSVSTLTIQRTQQEDSAVYLCASSSDRGLNQPQHFGDGTRLSIL.

The chain has TRBV20-1 and TRBJ2-1; no clear D. CDR1 and CDR2 (germline): DFQATT, SNEGSKA (reference sequence). The germline V and J ends were trimmed by 1 base and 10 bases, with 5 bases remaining between them. The CDR3 totals 10 residues. The CDR3 loop reads CSARVREQFF. The CDR3 DNA reads TGCAGTGCTAGAGTTCGGGAGCAGTTCTTC.

V and J are TRBV27 and TRBJ1-4, with D possibly matching TRBD1 (5 bases). Germline CDR1 and CDR2: MNHEY and SMNVEV (reference sequence). Between the trimmed V and J ends, which lost 6 bases and 4 bases, there was a span of 15 bases. CDR3 length equals 15 residues. CDR3 coding DNA: TGTGCCAGCAGGATTTTTGGGGGGGGTAATGAAAAACTGTTTTTT. Translating gives CASRIFGGGNEKLFF.

The chain links TRBV5-8 to TRBJ1-2, with 8 bases that match TRBD1. Germline CDR1 SGHTS, CDR2 YDEGEE. This CDR3 is built from 16 residues. V shed 0 bases, J shed 4 bases, and the junction held 8 bases outside the gene matches. CDR3 sequence (DNA): TGTGCCAGCAGCTTGGTCCCCAGGGGGCTTGGCTATGGCTACACCTTC. This codes for CASSLVPRGLGYGYTF.